Below are 19 T cell receptor beta chains sequenced from a single sample in a study of blood T cell repertoires in COVID-19. Assay used: immunoSEQ multiplex PCR; TCRdb lists only in-frame clones, some missing. The sample consists of approximately 220,000 clones, approximately 80% of them appearing once. Material: PBMCs or T cells enriched from blood (not recorded which). The receptor set was obtained from a woman aged 40 to 49 with acute COVID-19.

This chain joins TRBV28 and TRBJ1-1; TRBD1 matches 10 bases. Trimming removed 5 bases from V and 0 bases from J; junction bases left unmatched: 3. Germline values: CDR1 MDHEN, CDR2 SYDVKM. The CDR3 runs to 15 residues. The CDR3 region is CASSDRGPVNTEAFF. The CDR3, as DNA: TGTGCCAGCAGTGACAGGGGGCCCGTGAACACTGAAGCTTTCTTT.

The genes are TRBV5-1 and TRBJ2-1, with 9 bases matching TRBD2. Trimming removed 0 bases from V and 10 bases from J; junction bases left unmatched: 2. CDR3 size: 13 residues. CDR1 SGHRS and CDR2 YFSETQ come from the germline V gene. CDR3 sequence reads: CASSLAAGGEQFF. The CDR3 region has the DNA TGCGCCAGCAGCTTGGCGGCGGGGGGGGAGCAGTTCTTC.

V gene TRBV5-1 combines with J gene TRBJ1-1; 7 nucleotides align to TRBD1. After removal of 0 bases from V and 1 base from J, the junction contained 9 bases not matched to a gene. The CDR3 totals 17 residues. Germline CDR1 is SGHRS and CDR2 is YFSETQ. CDR3 sequence: CASSLVPSGTANTEAFF. In DNA form, the CDR3 reads TGCGCCAGCAGCTTGGTTCCCTCCGGGACAGCGAACACTGAAGCTTTCTTT.

This sequence joins TRBV29-1 and TRBJ2-7; D might be TRBD2 (5 bases). CDR1 SQVTM and CDR2 ANQGSEA come from the germline V gene. Trimming removed 3 bases at V and 6 bases at J, with 21 bases between. The CDR3 covers 15 residues. DNA for the CDR3: TGCAGCGTTGATGAATTGAGGTCCAGAACTAGCGAGCAGTACTTC. This gives the protein CSVDELRSRTSEQYF.

The V call is TRBV19, the J call TRBJ2-1; 9 bases line up with TRBD2. The CDR3 is 16 residues long. Germline trimming cut 4 bases from V and 7 bases from J; bases unmatched to any gene: 11. Germline lookup yields CDR1 LNHDA and CDR2 SQIVND (reference sequence). CDR3 DNA: TGTGCCAGTAGTACCTCTCGCGGGGGGGCATGGAATGAGCAGTTCTTC. Translated, it gives CASSTSRGGAWNEQFF.

This clone showed up just a few times. The V call is TRBV5-4, the J call TRBJ1-1; tentatively, D is TRBD1 (5 bases). CDR1 is SGHNT, CDR2 YYREEE, per germline (reference sequence). Between the trimmed V and J ends, which lost 0 bases and 4 bases, there was a span of 10 bases. The CDR3 length is 14 residues. CDR3 DNA sequence: TGTGCCAGCAGCTTGGTAGGGGAATCCACTGAAGCTTTCTTT. Residues: CASSLVGESTEAFF. The full variable domain, in which reference TRBV5-4 and TRBJ1-1 provide the parts outside the CDR3, is ETGVTQSPTHLIKTRGQQVTLRCSSQSGHNTVSWYQQALGQGPQFIFQYYREEENGRGNFPPRFSGLQFPNYSSELNVNALELDDSALYLCASSLVGESTEAFFGQGTRLTVV.

V usage is TRBV9 and J usage is TRBJ2-7, with 7 positions matching TRBD1. The germline V gene has CDR1 SGDLS and CDR2 YYNGEE. The V gene end was trimmed by 0 bases and the J gene end by 3 bases; junction bases not matched to a gene: 6. The CDR3 runs to 15 residues. The DNA of the CDR3 is TGTGCCAGCAGCGTAGTAACAGGGGCGGTCTACGAGCAGTACTTC. This codes for CASSVVTGAVYEQYF.

The chain links TRBV6-5 to TRBJ1-6; D is undetermined. The CDR3 runs to 14 residues. Per germline, CDR1 MNHEY and CDR2 SVGAGI. V lost 7 bases, J lost 7 bases, and 14 bases lay in between. The CDR3 reads CASMYRVLNSPLHF. Written as DNA, the CDR3 is TGTGCCAGCATGTACCGGGTCCTAAATTCACCCCTCCACTTT.

The chain joins TRBV9 to TRBJ2-7; 7 positions agree with TRBD2. There are 16 residues in the CDR3. Germline V gene lookup returns CDR1 SGDLS and CDR2 YYNGEE. With 3 bases clipped from V and 5 bases from J, the junction kept 14 bases outside the gene matches. CDR3 sequence: CASSAALATSFNEQYF. CDR3 bases: TGTGCCAGCAGCGCCGCTCTTGCGACTAGCTTTAACGAGCAGTACTTC.

The chain carries TRBV11-2 and TRBJ1-1, with D possibly matching TRBD1 (6 bases). V lost 4 bases and J lost 3, with 18 bases in between. Germline-derived CDR1 and CDR2 are SGHAT and FQNNGV. The CDR3 contains 16 residues. The CDR3 protein is CASSSLKTGDHTEAFF. The CDR3 nucleotides read TGTGCCAGCAGCTCACTTAAGACAGGTGATCACACTGAAGCTTTCTTT.

This chain uses TRBV9 with TRBJ1-5; 7 bases fit TRBD1. The CDR3 is 15 residues long. Germline V gene data show CDR1 as SGDLS and CDR2 as YYNGEE. V shed 0 bases, J shed 6 bases, and the junction held 6 bases outside the gene matches. The CDR3: CASSVAGGLGQPQHF. CDR3 sequence (DNA): TGTGCCAGCAGCGTAGCAGGGGGGCTGGGTCAGCCCCAGCATTTT. Based on the CDR3 plus reference TRBV9 and TRBJ1-5, the full variable domain is DSGVTQTPKHLITATGQRVTLRCSPRSGDLSVYWYQQSLDQGLQFLIQYYNGEERAKGNILERFSAQQFPDLHSELNLSSLELGDSALYFCASSVAGGLGQPQHFGDGTRLSIL.

The table lists this clone with a count of one. The genes are TRBV2 and TRBJ1-3; D perhaps matches TRBD1 (5 bases). V lost 3 bases and J lost 0, with 12 bases in between. CDR3 length: 16 residues. Germline-derived CDR1 and CDR2 are SNHLY and FYNNEI. In nucleotides, the CDR3 is TGTGCCAGCAGTGACCAGGGCCCCGACTCTGGAAACACCATATATTTT. It codes for CASSDQGPDSGNTIYF.

J is TRBJ1-3 and V is TRBV4-3; D is ambiguous. V dropped 0 bases and J dropped 6 bases, with 6 bases sitting between them. This CDR3 comprises 13 residues. Germline values: CDR1 LGHNA, CDR2 YSLEER. Here the CDR3 DNA reads TGCGCCAGCAGCCAAGATAGAATAAACACCATATATTTT. Translation gives CASSQDRINTIYF.

The chain employs TRBV5-8 and TRBJ2-5; 9 bases match TRBD1. Germline trimming cut 7 bases from V and 5 bases from J; bases unmatched to any gene: 9. The germline V gene encodes CDR1 SGHTS and CDR2 YDEGEE. The CDR3 runs 14 residues. Written as DNA, the CDR3 is TGTGCCAGCGGCCCGGGACAGGGAAGCGAGACCCAGTACTTC. Protein product: CASGPGQGSETQYF.

The rearrangement uses TRBV12-3 or TRBV12-4 and TRBJ1-1; tentatively, D is TRBD1 (6 bases). The length of the CDR3 is 13 residues. Trimming took off 4 bases at V and 8 bases at J, with 14 bases between the two ends. The CDR3 DNA is TGTGCCAGCAGTTGGGCGTGGGGGCAGGAAGCTTTCTTT. Protein: CASSWAWGQEAFF.

The rearrangement links TRBV3-1 (or the pseudogene TRBV3-2) to TRBJ2-1; 12 bases fit TRBD2. This CDR3 is 15 amino acids long. Trimming at V came to 3 bases and at J to 4 bases, leaving 1 base not matched to a gene. Germline assignment: CDR1 LGHDT and CDR2 YNNKEL (reference sequence). The CDR3 sequence: CASSQTSGRYNEQFF. As DNA, the CDR3 is TGTGCCAGCAGCCAGACTAGCGGGAGATACAATGAGCAGTTCTTC.

V gene TRBV5-8 combines with J gene TRBJ2-3; TRBD1 is a possible D gene (5 bases). CDR3 length: 15 residues. CDR1 SGHTS and CDR2 YDEGEE come from the germline V gene. V dropped 4 bases and J dropped 2 bases, with 14 bases sitting between them. CDR3 nucleotides: TGTGCCAGCAGCCCCCCGGTAGGGGACACAGATACGCAGTATTTT. As protein: CASSPPVGDTDTQYF.

The chain joins TRBV6-2 or TRBV6-3 to TRBJ1-2; 10 bases map to TRBD1. The ends lost 6 bases at V and 4 bases at J; junction bases unmatched: 8. The germline V gene encodes CDR1 MNHEY and CDR2 SVGEGT. CDR3 length: 15 amino acids. CDR3 in amino acids: CASSRGDRGPYGYTF. Here the CDR3 DNA reads TGTGCCAGCAGCCGCGGGGACAGGGGACCCTATGGCTACACCTTC.

This rearrangement joins TRBV2 to TRBJ1-5; D uncertain. V lost 3 bases, J lost 3 bases, and 12 bases lay in between. Germline V gene data show CDR1 as SNHLY and CDR2 as FYNNEI. This CDR3 has 15 residues. For the CDR3, the DNA is TGTGCCAGCAGTGAGTATTACAGATACAATCAGCCCCAGCATTTT. As protein: CASSEYYRYNQPQHF.